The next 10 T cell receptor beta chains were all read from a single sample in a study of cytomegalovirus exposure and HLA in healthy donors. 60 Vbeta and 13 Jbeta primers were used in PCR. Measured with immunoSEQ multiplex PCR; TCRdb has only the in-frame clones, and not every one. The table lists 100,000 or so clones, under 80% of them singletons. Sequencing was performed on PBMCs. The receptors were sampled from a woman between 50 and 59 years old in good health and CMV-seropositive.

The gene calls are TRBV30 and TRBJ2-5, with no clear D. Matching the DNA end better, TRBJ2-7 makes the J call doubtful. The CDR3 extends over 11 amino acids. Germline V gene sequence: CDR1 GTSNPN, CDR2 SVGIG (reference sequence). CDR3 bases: TGTGCCTGGAGTATTTACTACGAGCAGTACTTC. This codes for CAWSIYYEQYF.

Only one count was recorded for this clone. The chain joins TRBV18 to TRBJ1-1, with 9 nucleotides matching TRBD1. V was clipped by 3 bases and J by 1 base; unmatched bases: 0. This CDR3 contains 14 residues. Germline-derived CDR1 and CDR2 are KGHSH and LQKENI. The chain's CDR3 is CASSPGQGNTEAFF. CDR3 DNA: TGTGCCAGCTCACCGGGACAGGGGAACACTGAAGCTTTCTTT.

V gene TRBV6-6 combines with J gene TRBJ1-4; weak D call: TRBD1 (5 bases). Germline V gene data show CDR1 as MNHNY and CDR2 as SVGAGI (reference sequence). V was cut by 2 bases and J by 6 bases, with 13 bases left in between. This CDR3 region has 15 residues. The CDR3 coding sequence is TGTGCCAGCAGTTACCCGGGCCGGGGGTATGAAAAACTGTTTTTT. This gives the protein CASSYPGRGYEKLFF.

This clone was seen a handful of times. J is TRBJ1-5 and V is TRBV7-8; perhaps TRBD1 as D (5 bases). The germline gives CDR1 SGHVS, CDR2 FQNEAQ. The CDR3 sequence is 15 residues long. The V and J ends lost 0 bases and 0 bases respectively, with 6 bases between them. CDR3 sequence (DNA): TGTGCCAGCAGCTTAGCCGGGGGTAGCAATCAGCCCCAGCATTTT. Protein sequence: CASSLAGGSNQPQHF.

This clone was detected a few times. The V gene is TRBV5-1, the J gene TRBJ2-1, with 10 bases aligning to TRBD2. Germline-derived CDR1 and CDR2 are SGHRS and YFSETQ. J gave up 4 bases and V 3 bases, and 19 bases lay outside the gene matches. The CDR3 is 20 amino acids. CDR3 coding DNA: TGCGCCAGCAGCTCGGAGGGAGGGTCTAGCGGGAGTGTCAGTTACAATGAGCAGTTCTTC. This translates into CASSSEGGSSGSVSYNEQFF.

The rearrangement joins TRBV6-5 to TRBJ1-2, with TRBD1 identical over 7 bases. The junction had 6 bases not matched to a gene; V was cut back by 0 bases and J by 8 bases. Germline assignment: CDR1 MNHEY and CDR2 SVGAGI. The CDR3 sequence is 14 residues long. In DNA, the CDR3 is TGTGCCAGCAGTTACTCCGGGACAGTCGGAGGCTACACCTTC. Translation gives CASSYSGTVGGYTF.

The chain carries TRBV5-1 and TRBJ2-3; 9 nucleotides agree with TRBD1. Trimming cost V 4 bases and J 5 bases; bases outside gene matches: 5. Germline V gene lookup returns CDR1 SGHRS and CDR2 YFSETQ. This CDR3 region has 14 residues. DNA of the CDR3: TGCGCCAGCAGCCCGGGACAGGGAAAAGATACGCAGTATTTT. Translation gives CASSPGQGKDTQYF.

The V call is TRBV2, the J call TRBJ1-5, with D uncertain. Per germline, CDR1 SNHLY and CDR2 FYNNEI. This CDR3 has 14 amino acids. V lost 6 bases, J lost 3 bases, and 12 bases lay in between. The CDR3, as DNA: TGTGCCAGCAGCCAGGAATCACCCAATCAGCCCCAGCATTTT. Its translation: CASSQESPNQPQHF.

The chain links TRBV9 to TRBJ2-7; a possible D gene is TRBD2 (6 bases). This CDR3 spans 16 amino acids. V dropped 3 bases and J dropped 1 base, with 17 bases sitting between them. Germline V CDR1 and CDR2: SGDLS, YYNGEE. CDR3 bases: TGTGCCAGCAGCGAGGGCAGTGGGGGAGGATCCTACGAGCAGTACTTC. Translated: CASSEGSGGGSYEQYF.

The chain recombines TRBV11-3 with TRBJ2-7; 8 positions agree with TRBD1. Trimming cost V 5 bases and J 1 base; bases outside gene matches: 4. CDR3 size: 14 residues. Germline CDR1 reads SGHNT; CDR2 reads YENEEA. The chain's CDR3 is CASSPRGRSYEQYF. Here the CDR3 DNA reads TGTGCCAGCAGCCCCAGGGGGCGTTCCTACGAGCAGTACTTC.